These 3 T cell receptor beta chains were sequenced from one sample in a study of neurological immune-mediated disorders (dated by TCRdb to about 2019). The library came from 5' RACE. Sequencing instrument: Illumina HiSeq 2500. Using fastp trimming at Q25 and MiXCR clonotype assembly, TCRdb reanalyzed the public sequencing data and kept in-frame beta chains. Every distinct CDR3 protein forms one entry, paired with its most common genes and DNA. In this sample the table shows fewer than 65,000 distinct CDR3 sequences, about 4.2% of which occur a single time. The ten largest clonotypes hold 2.5% to 3% of the sample. The sample taken for sequencing was PBMCs. The origin of the receptors is a man aged 50 to 60 with multiple sclerosis.

This clonotype was seen ten or more times. The V call is TRBV28, the J call TRBJ1-1; D is ambiguous. V lost 6 bases and J 6 bases, leaving 17 bases between the germline ends. The CDR3 length is 14 residues. Germline V lookup: CDR1 MDHEN, CDR2 SYDVKM. The CDR3 reads CASSPVQVGAEAFF. CDR3 bases: TGTGCCAGCAGCCCAGTTCAGGTTGGGGCTGAAGCTTTCTTT.

In its sample, this clonotype was seen many times. V and J are TRBV3-1 and TRBJ2-1, with TRBD2 matching over 10 bases. The CDR3 has 14 amino acids. V shed 4 bases and J 8 bases; nucleotides not matched to a gene: 5. Germline V lookup: CDR1 LGHDT, CDR2 YNNKEL (reference sequence). For the CDR3, the DNA is TGTGCCAGCAGCCGGGGACTAGCGAACGATGAGCAGTTCTTC. Its translation: CASSRGLANDEQFF.

This clonotype was observed at least ten times. The J gene is TRBJ2-3, the V gene TRBV29-1, with TRBD1 matching 9 bases. V lost 6 bases and J lost 3; bases outside the gene matches: 10. The CDR3 runs 15 residues. Germline V gene sequence: CDR1 SQVTM, CDR2 ANQGSEA. The CDR3, as DNA: TGCAGCGTCTTGCCACAGGGGGCGCGTACAGATACGCAGTATTTT. Translating gives CSVLPQGARTDTQYF.